The clone carrying this TCR beta chain has just a few counts. What it binds is unknown. CDR1 and CDR2 (germline): SGHTA, FQGNSA. Trimming left V 2 bases short and J 6 bases short, with 15 bases between. The CDR3 is made up of 15 amino acids. This sample was included in a study of beta chain features in type 1 diabetes. Whole-study results and caveats: When Type 1 diabetes patients were examined, their TCRB CDR3s proved moderately but significantly shorter in all four CD4+ subsets.

Expressed TCRB transcripts got sequenced, as all isolated RNA was reverse transcribed. The method was immunoSEQ multiplex PCR; TCRdb's version includes in-frame clones alone and lacks a portion of them. The data hold 95,000 to 150,000 clones, with about 17% observed a single time. The genes are TRBV7-2 and TRBJ2-3, with D possibly being TRBD1 (5 bases). Material for sequencing was central memory CD4+ T cells from blood. This clonotype was obtained from a young man with type 1 diabetes. The CDR3 loop reads CASSLFRQGRDTQYF. DNA for the CDR3: TGTGCCAGCAGCTTATTCCGGCAGGGTCGCGATACGCAGTATTTT.